Below, 29 T cell receptor beta chains from the same sample are listed, as sequenced in a study of identical twins. MiXCR, applied by TCRdb to the 5' RACE reads, yields one record per CDR3 protein. The table includes around 1.7 million distinct CDR3 sequences, 32% detected once. Material for sequencing was cord blood. The receptors derive from a newborn girl in good health.

Turning to this clonotype: A much larger clone sits a single nucleotide away, making a read error possible. V gene TRBV29-1 combines with J gene TRBJ2-3; D is undetermined. The CDR3 runs 13 residues. Germline V gene data show CDR1 as SQVTM and CDR2 as ANQGSEA. The CDR3 nucleotides read TGCAGCGCCAACCGGGTCCCTTCGGATACGCGGTATTTT. It specifies CSANRVPSDTRYF.

This clonotype was observed a handful of times. The rearrangement joins TRBV10-3 to TRBJ2-1; TRBD2 aligns across 7 bases. CDR3 length equals 18 residues. CDR1 ENHRY and CDR2 SYGVKD come from the germline V gene. After removal of 0 bases from V and 3 bases from J, the junction contained 11 bases not matched to a gene. CDR3 protein: CAISESSLTGGHYNEQFF. The CDR3 coding sequence is TGTGCCATCAGTGAGTCGTCATTGACGGGAGGCCACTACAATGAGCAGTTCTTC.

The chain combines TRBV10-3 with TRBJ1-6; D not resolved. Germline V gene sequence: CDR1 ENHRY, CDR2 SYGVKD. Trimming removed 0 bases from V and 8 bases from J, with 5 bases in between. This CDR3 has 13 amino acids. CDR3 in amino acids: CAISESPHSPLHF. The CDR3 DNA reads as TGTGCCATCAGTGAGTCACCCCATTCACCCCTCCACTTT.

V and J are TRBV5-1 and TRBJ1-3; no clear D gene. Germline CDR1 is SGHRS and CDR2 is YFSETQ. Trimming took off 4 bases at V and 0 bases at J, with 17 bases between the two ends. This CDR3 comprises 17 residues. CDR3 DNA: TGCGCCAGCAGCCTGGACCGCCGAGCGAGCTCTGGAAACACCATATATTTT. This gives the protein CASSLDRRASSGNTIYF.

This clonotype turned up a few times. This sequence joins TRBV5-1 and TRBJ2-7, with 12 bases aligning to TRBD2. Looked up from germline, CDR1 is SGHRS and CDR2 is YFSETQ. This CDR3 is built from 16 residues. V lost 1 base and J lost 3; bases outside the gene matches: 5. The CDR3 loop is CASSLRVLAGGYEQYF. The CDR3, as DNA: TGCGCCAGCAGCTTGAGAGTACTAGCGGGAGGCTACGAGCAGTACTTC.

CDR3 nucleotide sequence: TGCAGTGCTAGAGATAGGAGAGGGGGTCCCTACAATGAGCAGTACTTC. This sequence encodes CSARDRRGGPYNEQYF. This rearrangement joins TRBV20-1 to TRBJ2-1; a possible D gene is TRBD1 (6 bases). The end of the DNA fits TRBJ2-7 better, so the J call may be wrong. The germline V gene has CDR1 DFQATT and CDR2 SNEGSKA (reference sequence). CDR3 size: 16 residues.

The chain carries TRBV5-5 and TRBJ2-7, with D hard to call. The CDR3 sequence is 14 residues long. The V gene lost 0 bases and the J gene lost 3 bases, with 10 bases spanning the gap. CDR1 and CDR2 from the germline V gene are SGHKS and YYEKEE (reference sequence). The CDR3 spells CASSLDRAIYEQYF. In DNA form, the CDR3 reads TGTGCCAGCAGCTTGGACAGAGCGATCTACGAGCAGTACTTC.

There are many counts of this clonotype. Possible read error: a much larger clone is one base away. V usage is TRBV27 and J usage is TRBJ2-7; D unclear. V dropped 6 bases and J dropped 0 bases, with 3 bases sitting between them. Germline V gene data show CDR1 as MNHEY and CDR2 as SMNVEV (reference sequence). This CDR3 is 11 amino acids long. CDR3 in DNA: TGTGCCAGCAGACACTCCTACGAGCAGTACTTC. This codes for CASRHSYEQYF.

V and J are TRBV5-4 and TRBJ2-1, with a tentative D call TRBD2 (5 bases). Judging by the DNA end, TRBJ2-7 fits better; the J call may be wrong. In germline, CDR1 is SGHNT, CDR2 YYREEE (reference sequence). The CDR3 spans 15 residues. CDR3 DNA sequence: TGTGCCAGCAGCTTCAGTTCGGACTGGTTCTACGAGCAGTACTTC. Protein sequence: CASSFSSDWFYEQYF.

This clonotype was seen a handful of times. This sequence joins TRBV10-3 and TRBJ2-5, with 9 bases matching TRBD2. J was trimmed by 5 bases and V by 6 bases; bases with no gene match: 10. The CDR3 is made up of 15 amino acids. Looked up from germline, CDR1 is ENHRY and CDR2 is SYGVKD. CDR3 sequence reads: CAIRIAGDTKETQYF. For the CDR3, the DNA is TGTGCCATCAGGATAGCGGGAGATACGAAGGAGACCCAGTACTTC.

The chain has TRBV24-1 and TRBJ2-2; 8 bases are a match to TRBD1. In germline, CDR1 is KGHDR, CDR2 SFDVKD. The V segment lost 9 bases and the J segment 2 bases; nucleotides outside the gene matches: 7. The CDR3 is 15 amino acids. CDR3 sequence reads: CATETGGQNTGELFF. Written as DNA, the CDR3 is TGTGCCACCGAAACAGGGGGGCAAAACACCGGGGAGCTGTTTTTT.

V gene TRBV6-2 or TRBV6-3 combines with J gene TRBJ2-3, with 12 positions matching TRBD2. V shed 6 bases, J shed 4 bases, and the junction held 8 bases outside the gene matches. Per germline, CDR1 MNHEY and CDR2 SVGEGT. The CDR3 is made up of 16 amino acids. The CDR3 is CASRLFLAGGPDTQYF. CDR3 nucleotide sequence: TGTGCCAGCAGACTTTTTCTAGCGGGGGGGCCAGATACGCAGTATTTT.

This clonotype was picked up a small number of times. The J gene is TRBJ1-5, the V gene TRBV4-2; the D gene is possibly TRBD1 (5 bases). In germline, CDR1 is LGHNA, CDR2 YNFKEQ. Deletions cut 0 bases from V and 2 bases from J, with 14 bases between. The CDR3 contains 17 residues. CDR3: CASSQDSGGEGNQPQHF. CDR3 DNA: TGTGCCAGCAGCCAAGATTCAGGAGGGGAGGGCAATCAGCCCCAGCATTTT.

This clonotype was observed a few times. The chain recombines TRBV11-1 with TRBJ2-4, with 9 nucleotides matching TRBD1. The V gene's germline CDR1 is SGHAT and CDR2 FQDESV (reference sequence). The V gene end was trimmed by 4 bases and the J gene end by 5 bases; junction bases not matched to a gene: 12. The CDR3 loop spans 17 amino acids. Written as DNA, the CDR3 is TGTGCCAGCAGCTCGCAGACCGGGACAGGGTCCCAAAACATTCAGTACTTC. Its translation is CASSSQTGTGSQNIQYF.

This clonotype was seen only once. This may stem from a read error, because a much larger clone lies one nucleotide away. The chain has TRBV29-1 and TRBJ2-1; TRBD1 is a possible D gene (5 bases). Germline lookup yields CDR1 SQVTM and CDR2 ANQGSEA. The CDR3 spans 16 residues. The V and J ends lost 0 bases and 4 bases respectively, with 16 bases between them. The CDR3 region has the DNA TGCAGCGTTGAAGAACTCGCAGGGCGGTCGTACAATGAGCAGTTCTTC. Its translation is CSVEELAGRSYNEQFF.

This clonotype was seen repeatedly, ten times or more. The rearrangement uses TRBV20-1 and TRBJ2-7; D uncertain. This CDR3 comprises 10 residues. Per the germline V gene, CDR1 is DFQATT and CDR2 is SNEGSKA (reference sequence). Trimming left V 0 bases short and J 5 bases short, with 2 bases between. The DNA of the CDR3 is TGCAGTGCTAGAGATCACGAGCAGTACTTC. Its translation: CSARDHEQYF.

This clonotype has just a few counts. This sequence joins TRBV28 and TRBJ2-4; a weak D match, TRBD1 (5 bases). The CDR3 runs 16 residues. CDR1 and CDR2 from the germline V gene are MDHEN and SYDVKM. Trimming took 0 bases from V and 4 from J, leaving 13 bases between them. CDR3: CASSLWAKRGKNIQYF. The CDR3 coding sequence is TGTGCCAGCAGTTTATGGGCCAAAAGGGGTAAAAACATTCAGTACTTC.

This clonotype was counted only a few times. The rearrangement links TRBV7-6 to TRBJ2-5, with 7 nucleotides matching TRBD1. Trimming cost V 1 base and J 0 bases; bases outside gene matches: 2. The CDR3 has 15 residues. Germline-derived CDR1 and CDR2 are SGHVS and FNYEAQ. CDR3 coding DNA: TGTGCCAGCAGCTTAGTAGACAGGGACCAAGAGACCCAGTACTTC. It codes for CASSLVDRDQETQYF.

This clonotype was picked up a small number of times. The chain recombines TRBV20-1 with TRBJ2-7, with 12 bases that match TRBD2. V lost 6 bases, J lost 7 bases, and 13 bases stayed unmatched. Germline assignment: CDR1 DFQATT and CDR2 SNEGSKA (reference sequence). The CDR3 is made up of 15 amino acids. CDR3 in amino acids: CSATTGLAGGKEQYF. The CDR3 DNA reads TGCAGTGCGACGACAGGTCTAGCGGGAGGGAAGGAGCAGTACTTC.

This clonotype showed up just a few times. The chain recombines TRBV5-6 with TRBJ2-1, with 8 positions matching TRBD2. V trimming: 0 bases; J trimming: 6 bases; junction bases outside the gene matches: 5. The germline V gene encodes CDR1 SGHDT and CDR2 YYEEEE. The CDR3 loop spans 15 amino acids. The chain's CDR3 is CASSLAGLAFNEQFF. CDR3 DNA sequence: TGTGCCAGCAGCTTGGCCGGACTAGCATTCAATGAGCAGTTCTTC.

As to this clonotype: At one end the junction does not follow the germline gene, possibly because of a read error. The chain carries TRBV20-1 and TRBJ2-7; 7 nucleotides match TRBD1. There are 14 residues in the CDR3. Germline CDR1 reads DFQATT; CDR2 reads SNEGSKA (reference sequence). CDR3 DNA sequence: TGCAGGGCTAGAGATGGACAGGCCTCCTACGAGCAGTACTTC. Its translation is CRARDGQASYEQYF.

V usage is TRBV20-1 and J usage is TRBJ2-3; TRBD1 matches at 9 bases. V trimming: 3 bases; J trimming: 3 bases; junction bases outside the gene matches: 4. The germline V gene encodes CDR1 DFQATT and CDR2 SNEGSKA (reference sequence). The CDR3 has 14 amino acids. The CDR3 region has the DNA TGCAGTGCTAGGTGGGGACAGGGAACAGATACGCAGTATTTT. Its translation: CSARWGQGTDTQYF.

V gene TRBV20-1 combines with J gene TRBJ1-1; D remains unclear. This CDR3 comprises 13 residues. Germline-derived CDR1 and CDR2 are DFQATT and SNEGSKA (reference sequence). The CDR3 DNA is TGCAGCACTTCGGTACTCATGAACACTGAAGCTTTCTTT. The encoded protein is CSTSVLMNTEAFF.

This clonotype was counted a few times. The chain carries TRBV20-1 and TRBJ2-1; TRBD2 matches at 11 bases. The assigned J gene may be wrong: the sequence end matches TRBJ2-7 better. Germline assignment: CDR1 DFQATT and CDR2 SNEGSKA (reference sequence). This CDR3 has 17 residues. Here the CDR3 DNA reads TGCAGTGCTAGGGGACTAGCGGAAAAAGGGGCCTACAATGAGCAGTACTTC. Translated, it gives CSARGLAEKGAYNEQYF.

The rearrangement joins TRBV4-2 to TRBJ2-1; D perhaps matches TRBD2 (6 bases). Trimming took 0 bases from V and 5 from J, leaving 26 bases between them. The CDR3 covers 20 residues. Per germline, CDR1 LGHNA and CDR2 YNFKEQ. The CDR3 sequence: CASSQDRRLAPLFTNNEQFF. CDR3 coding DNA: TGTGCCAGCAGCCAAGATCGTCGGCTAGCGCCCTTGTTTACGAACAATGAGCAGTTCTTC.

The rearrangement uses TRBV3-1 and TRBJ2-3; tentatively, D is TRBD2 (6 bases). The germline gives CDR1 LGHDT, CDR2 YNNKEL (reference sequence). Trimming removed 3 bases at V and 4 bases at J, with 11 bases between. The CDR3 sequence is 14 residues long. In DNA, the CDR3 is TGTGCCAGCAGCCAGTCAATAGCGGCAGATACGCAGTATTTT. It encodes CASSQSIAADTQYF.

This chain joins TRBV21-1 and TRBJ2-7; TRBD2 was called by the table and not checked on the DNA. TRBV21-1 is a listed pseudogene. The CDR3 sequence is 19 residues long. Here the CDR3 DNA reads TGTGCCAGCAGGCCACCCCCTTGGACTAGCGGGGGAAATTTCTACGAGCAGTACTTC. Translated: CASRPPPWTSGGNFYEQYF.

This clonotype was detected a few times. V usage is TRBV15 and J usage is TRBJ2-7, with 14 bases fitting TRBD2. V dropped 3 bases and J dropped 7; count of bases not matched to a gene: 20. This CDR3 comprises 20 residues. CDR1 LNHNV and CDR2 YYDKDF come from the germline V gene (reference sequence). The CDR3 sequence: CATSRAMGLAGARSYNEQYF. The CDR3 DNA is TGTGCCACCAGCAGGGCGATGGGACTAGCGGGGGCGCGGTCCTACAATGAGCAGTACTTC.

This chain uses TRBV2 with TRBJ1-1; tentatively, D is TRBD1 (6 bases). CDR1 is SNHLY, CDR2 FYNNEI, per germline. V lost 2 bases to trimming and J lost 8 bases, with 12 bases between them. The CDR3 spans 13 residues. DNA of the CDR3: TGTGCCAGCAGTGAAATCCAGGGGTCGGAAGCTTTCTTT. As protein: CASSEIQGSEAFF.